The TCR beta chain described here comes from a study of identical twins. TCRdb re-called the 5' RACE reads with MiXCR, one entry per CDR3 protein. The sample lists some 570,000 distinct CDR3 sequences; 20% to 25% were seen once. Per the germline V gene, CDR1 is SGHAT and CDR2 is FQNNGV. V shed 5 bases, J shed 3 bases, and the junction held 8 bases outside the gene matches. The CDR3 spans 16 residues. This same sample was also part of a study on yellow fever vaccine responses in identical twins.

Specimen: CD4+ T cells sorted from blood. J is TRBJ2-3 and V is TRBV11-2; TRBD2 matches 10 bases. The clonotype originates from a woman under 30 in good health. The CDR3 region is CASSPEAGGPTDTQYF. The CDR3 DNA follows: TGTGCCAGCAGCCCAGAAGCGGGAGGGCCGACAGATACGCAGTATTTT.